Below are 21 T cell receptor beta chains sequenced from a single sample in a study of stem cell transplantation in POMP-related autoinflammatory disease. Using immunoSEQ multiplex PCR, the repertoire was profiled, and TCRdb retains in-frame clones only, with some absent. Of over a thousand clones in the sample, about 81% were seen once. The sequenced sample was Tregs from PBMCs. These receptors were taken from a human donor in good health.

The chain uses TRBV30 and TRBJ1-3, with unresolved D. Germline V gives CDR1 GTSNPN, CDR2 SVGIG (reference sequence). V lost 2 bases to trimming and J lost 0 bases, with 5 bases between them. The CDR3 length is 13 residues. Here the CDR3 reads CAWSLDSGNTIYF. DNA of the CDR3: TGTGCCTGGAGTTTGGACTCTGGAAACACCATATATTTT.

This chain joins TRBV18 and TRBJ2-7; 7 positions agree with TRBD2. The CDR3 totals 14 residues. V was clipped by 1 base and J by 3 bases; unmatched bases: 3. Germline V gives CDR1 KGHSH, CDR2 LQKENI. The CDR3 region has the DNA TGTGCCAGCTCACCACGGGAGGGGCTCTACGAGCAGTACTTC. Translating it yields CASSPREGLYEQYF.

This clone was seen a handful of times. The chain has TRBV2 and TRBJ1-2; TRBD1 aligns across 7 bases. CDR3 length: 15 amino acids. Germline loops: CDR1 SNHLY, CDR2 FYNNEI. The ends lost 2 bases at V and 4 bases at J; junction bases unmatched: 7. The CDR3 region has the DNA TGTGCCAGCAGTGAACCTAGCAGGGGGGCCTATGGCTACACCTTC. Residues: CASSEPSRGAYGYTF.

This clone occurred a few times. The chain's CDR3 is CASSPATVNTEAFF. CDR3 nucleotide sequence: TGTGCCAGCTCACCCGCGACAGTGAACACTGAAGCTTTCTTT. This chain connects TRBV18 to TRBJ1-1; a possible D gene is TRBD1 (5 bases). Germline values: CDR1 KGHSH, CDR2 LQKENI. This CDR3 has 14 residues. The V and J ends lost 3 bases and 0 bases respectively, with 8 bases between them.

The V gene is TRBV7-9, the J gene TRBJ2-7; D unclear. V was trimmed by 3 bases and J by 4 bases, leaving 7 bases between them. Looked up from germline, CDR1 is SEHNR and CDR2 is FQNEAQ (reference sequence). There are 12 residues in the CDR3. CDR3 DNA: TGTGCCAGCAGCTTCTCCGTATACGAGCAGTACTTC. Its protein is CASSFSVYEQYF.

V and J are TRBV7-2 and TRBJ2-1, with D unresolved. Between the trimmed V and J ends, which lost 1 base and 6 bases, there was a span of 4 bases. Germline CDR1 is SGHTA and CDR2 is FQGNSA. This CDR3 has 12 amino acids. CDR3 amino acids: CASSLGVNEQFF. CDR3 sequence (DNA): TGTGCCAGCAGCTTAGGGGTCAATGAGCAGTTCTTC.

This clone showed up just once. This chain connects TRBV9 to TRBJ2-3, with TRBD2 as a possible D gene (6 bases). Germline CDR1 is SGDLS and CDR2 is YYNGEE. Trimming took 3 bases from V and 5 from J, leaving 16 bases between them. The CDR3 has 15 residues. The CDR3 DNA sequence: TGTGCCAGCAGCGAAGATATCCGGGGAGGAGATACGCAGTATTTT. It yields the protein CASSEDIRGGDTQYF.

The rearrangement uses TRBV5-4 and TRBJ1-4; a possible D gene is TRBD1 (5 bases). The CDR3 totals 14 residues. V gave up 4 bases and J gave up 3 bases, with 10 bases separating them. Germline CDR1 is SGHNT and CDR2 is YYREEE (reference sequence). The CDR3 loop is CASSPGGANEKLFF. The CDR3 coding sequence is TGTGCCAGCAGCCCCGGGGGGGCTAATGAAAAACTGTTTTTT.

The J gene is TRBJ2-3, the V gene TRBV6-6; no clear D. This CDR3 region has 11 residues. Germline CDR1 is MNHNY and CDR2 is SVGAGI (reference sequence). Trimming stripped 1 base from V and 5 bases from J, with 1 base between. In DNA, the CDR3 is TGTGCCAGCAGTTACTTAGATACGCAGTATTTT. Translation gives CASSYLDTQYF.

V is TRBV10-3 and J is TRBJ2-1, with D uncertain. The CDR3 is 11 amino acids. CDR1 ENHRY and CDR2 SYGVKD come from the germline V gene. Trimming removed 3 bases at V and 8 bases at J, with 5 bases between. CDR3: CAISESYEQFF. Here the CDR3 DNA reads TGTGCCATCAGTGAAAGCTATGAGCAGTTCTTC.

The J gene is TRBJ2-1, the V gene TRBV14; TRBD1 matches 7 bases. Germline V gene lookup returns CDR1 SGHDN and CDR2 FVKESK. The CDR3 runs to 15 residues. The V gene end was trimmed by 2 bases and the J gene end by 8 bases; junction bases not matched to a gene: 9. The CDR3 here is CASSQTGATVDEQFF. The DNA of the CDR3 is TGTGCCAGCAGCCAAACAGGGGCCACAGTGGATGAGCAGTTCTTC.

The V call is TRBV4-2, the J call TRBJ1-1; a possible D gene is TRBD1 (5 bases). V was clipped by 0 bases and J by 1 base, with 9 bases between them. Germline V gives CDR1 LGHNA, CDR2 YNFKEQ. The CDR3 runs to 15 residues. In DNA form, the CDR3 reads TGTGCCAGCAGCCAAGAGACGGGGGGGAACACTGAAGCTTTCTTT. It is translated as CASSQETGGNTEAFF.

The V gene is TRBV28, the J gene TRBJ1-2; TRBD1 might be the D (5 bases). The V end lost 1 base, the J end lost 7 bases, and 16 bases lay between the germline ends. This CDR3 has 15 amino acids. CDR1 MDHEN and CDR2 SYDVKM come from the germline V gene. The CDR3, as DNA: TGTGCCAGCAGTTTATCAACTTCAAGGGGTCGTGGCTACACCTTC. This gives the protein CASSLSTSRGRGYTF.

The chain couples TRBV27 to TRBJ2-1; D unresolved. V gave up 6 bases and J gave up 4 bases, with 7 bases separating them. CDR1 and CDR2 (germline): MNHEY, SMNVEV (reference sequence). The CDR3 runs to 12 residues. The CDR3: CASRNFYNEQFF. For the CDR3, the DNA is TGTGCCAGCAGGAACTTTTACAATGAGCAGTTCTTC.

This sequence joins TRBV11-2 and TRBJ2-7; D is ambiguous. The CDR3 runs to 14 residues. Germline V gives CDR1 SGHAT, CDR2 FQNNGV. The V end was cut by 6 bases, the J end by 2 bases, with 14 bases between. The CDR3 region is CASSSTRRPYEQYF. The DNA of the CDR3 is TGTGCCAGCAGTTCGACCCGCCGTCCCTACGAGCAGTACTTC.

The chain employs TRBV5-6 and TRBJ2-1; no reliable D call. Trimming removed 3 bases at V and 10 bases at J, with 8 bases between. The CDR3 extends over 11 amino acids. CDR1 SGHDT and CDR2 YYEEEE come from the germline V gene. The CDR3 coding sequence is TGTGCCAGCAGCTCCCTAGAGGAGCAGTTCTTC. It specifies CASSSLEEQFF.

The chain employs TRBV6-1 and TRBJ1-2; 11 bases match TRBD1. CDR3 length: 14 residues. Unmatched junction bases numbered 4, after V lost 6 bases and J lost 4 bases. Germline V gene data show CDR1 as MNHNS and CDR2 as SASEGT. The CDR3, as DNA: TGTGCCAGCAGAGGGACAGGGGGTACCTATGGCTACACCTTC. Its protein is CASRGTGGTYGYTF.

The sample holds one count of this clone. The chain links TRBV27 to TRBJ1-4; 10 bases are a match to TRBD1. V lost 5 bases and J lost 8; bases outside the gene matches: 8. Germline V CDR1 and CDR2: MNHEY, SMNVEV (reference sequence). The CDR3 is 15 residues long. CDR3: CASSRTGTGVEKLFF. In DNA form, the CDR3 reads TGTGCCAGCAGTCGTACCGGGACAGGGGTGGAAAAACTGTTTTTT.

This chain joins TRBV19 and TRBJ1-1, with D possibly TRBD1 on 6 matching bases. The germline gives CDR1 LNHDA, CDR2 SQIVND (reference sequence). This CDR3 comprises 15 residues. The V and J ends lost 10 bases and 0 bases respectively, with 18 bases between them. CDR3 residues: CATRGQNFMNTEAFF. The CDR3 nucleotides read TGTGCCACCCGCGGACAGAATTTTATGAACACTGAAGCTTTCTTT.

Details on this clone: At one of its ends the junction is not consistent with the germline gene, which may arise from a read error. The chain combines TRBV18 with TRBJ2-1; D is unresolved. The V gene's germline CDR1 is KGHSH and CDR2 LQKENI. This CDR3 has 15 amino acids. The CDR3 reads CASSPPARTYNEQFF. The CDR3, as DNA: TGTGCCAGCTCCCCACCAGCGCGGACGTACAATGAGCAGTTCTTC.

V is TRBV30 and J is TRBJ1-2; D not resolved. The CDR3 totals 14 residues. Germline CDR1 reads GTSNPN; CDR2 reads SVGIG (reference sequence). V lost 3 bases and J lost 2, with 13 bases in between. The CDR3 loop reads CAWRDGPGNYGYTF. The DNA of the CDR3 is TGTGCCTGGAGGGACGGACCCGGCAACTATGGCTACACCTTC. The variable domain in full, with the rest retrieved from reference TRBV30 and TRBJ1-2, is SQTIHQWPATLVQPVGSPLSLECTVEGTSNPNLYWYRQAAGRGLQLLFYSVGIGQISSEVPQNLSASRPQDRQFILSSKKLLLSDSGFYLCAWRDGPGNYGYTFGSGTRLTVV.